Presented here are 31 T cell receptor beta chains from one specimen sequenced in a study of T cells in women clearing cervical HPV infection. Here immunoSEQ multiplex PCR was the method, and the copy in TCRdb shows in-frame clones only, minus some. Its table lists under 40,000 clones. Sample: blood buffy coat. The receptors come from a woman between 18 and 70 years old with a cervical HPV16 infection that either progressed to CIN3+ or cleared (not recorded which).

Remarks on this clone: With the read ending 3 residues before the CDR3 end, the germline J gene is used to fill in that end. This sequence joins TRBV19 and TRBJ1-2, with TRBD1 identical over 7 bases. V shed 5 bases and J 4 bases; nucleotides not matched to a gene: 13. The germline CDR1 and CDR2 sequences are LNHDA and SQIVND (reference sequence). CDR3 length: 16 amino acids. The CDR3 sequence is CASSLVLDRSSYGYTF. The CDR3 bases that were read are TGTGCCAGTAGTCTAGTGCTGGACAGGTCCTCCTATGGC.

Note on this clone: Read coverage stops 3 residues before the CDR3 terminus; the germline J gene supplies the remainder. This chain uses TRBV19 with TRBJ2-4; TRBD1 is a possible D gene (5 bases). The CDR3 totals 16 residues. Germline-derived CDR1 and CDR2 are LNHDA and SQIVND (reference sequence). The CDR3 bases that were read are TGTGCCAGTAGTATAGATGGGGCTGCTACTAACTATGGT. Encoded protein: CASSIDGAATNYG. The entire CDR3 reads CASSIDGAATNYGQYF.

Comment on this clone: The read comes to an end 3 residues before the CDR3 does, leaving the germline J gene to fill in the end. The V call is TRBV24-1, the J call TRBJ2-7; D unresolved. The CDR3 loop spans 15 amino acids. Deletions cut 3 bases from V and 0 bases from J, with 11 bases between. Germline CDR1 KGHDR, CDR2 SFDVKD. This chain's CDR3 is CATSDMYSFSYEQYF. The CDR3 DNA, read in part, is TGTGCCACCAGTGATATGTACAGCTTCTCCTACGAG.

Of note for this clone: With the read ending 3 residues before the CDR3 end, the germline J gene is used to fill in that end. Other DNA sequences from this sample encode an identical CDR3 as well. The chain employs TRBV18 and TRBJ2-4; no clear D gene. The CDR3 extends over 17 amino acids. Per germline, CDR1 KGHSH and CDR2 LQKENI. Deletions cut 6 bases from V and 1 base from J, with 19 bases between. CDR3 sequence reads: CASSPLPRLAAKNIQYF. The CDR3 bases that were read are TGTGCCAGCTCCCCGCTCCCCAGGCTGGCTGCCAAAAACATT.

In the case of this clone: The sequence runs out 3 residues before the end of the CDR3; the remainder is reconstructed from the germline J gene. This chain uses TRBV19 with TRBJ1-2, with 8 nucleotides matching TRBD1. The V gene's germline CDR1 is LNHDA and CDR2 SQIVND (reference sequence). The V gene end was trimmed by 1 base and the J gene end by 6 bases; junction bases not matched to a gene: 13. This CDR3 has 17 residues. The CDR3 here is CASSIGRGRGLGNGYTF. The DNA read from the CDR3 is TGTGCCAGTAGTATAGGTCGGGGCAGGGGGCTCGGGAATGGC.

Of note for this clone: The missing CDR3 end, 3 residues past where the read stops, is filled in from the germline J gene. This chain connects TRBV19 to TRBJ2-3; D possibly corresponds to TRBD2 (5 bases). Germline V lookup: CDR1 LNHDA, CDR2 SQIVND (reference sequence). This CDR3 has 12 residues. The part of the CDR3 DNA that was read is TGTGCCAGTAGGACTACCAATCAGCCG. Encoded protein: CASRTTNQP. The complete CDR3 sequence is CASRTTNQPQYF.

With respect to this clone: The read ends 3 residues early relative to the CDR3; the germline J gene fills the gap. The rearrangement uses TRBV11-2 and TRBJ2-2; D is possibly TRBD2 (7 bases). There are 15 residues in the CDR3. The germline gives CDR1 SGHAT, CDR2 FQNNGV. The sequenced part of the CDR3 DNA is TGTGCCAGCAGCTCCGGAGGGGGGGCGGGTGAAAAG. Translating it yields CASSSGGGAGEK. From start to end, the CDR3 is CASSSGGGAGEKLFF.

Turning to this clone: The read halts 3 residues ahead of the CDR3 end, with the missing end drawn from the germline J gene. The chain employs TRBV30 and TRBJ1-3, with TRBD1 as a possible D gene (6 bases). This CDR3 contains 16 residues. Germline CDR1 and CDR2: GTSNPN and SVGIG (reference sequence). V lost 1 base, J lost 6 bases, and 19 bases lay in between. CDR3 DNA, as far as it was read: TGTGCCTGGAGTGCCCACAGGGCAGGATCCTCAAACACC. Translation gives CAWSAHRAGSSNT. The CDR3 as a whole reads CAWSAHRAGSSNTIYF.

Notes on this clone: The CDR3 end falls 3 residues outside the read, so it is completed with the germline J gene. The V gene is TRBV10-1, the J gene TRBJ2-3; 10 bases map to TRBD1. J was trimmed by 6 bases and V by 4 bases; bases with no gene match: 4. The CDR3 runs 14 residues. Germline CDR1 and CDR2: WNHNN and SYGVQD (reference sequence). The sequenced part of the CDR3 DNA is TGCGCCAGCAGTGGACAGGGGGCGGATGATACG. Amino acid sequence: CASSGQGADDT. The full CDR3 is CASSGQGADDTQYF.

Concerning this clone itself: The CDR3 end is not reached by the read, which stops 3 residues before it; the germline J gene fills it in. The chain carries TRBV7-2 and TRBJ2-3, with 7 bases identical to TRBD2. CDR1 SGHTA and CDR2 FQGNSA come from the germline V gene. This CDR3 region has 15 residues. Incomplete CDR3 DNA: TGTGCCAGCAGCTTAGCTCGCCAGCGGGAAGAGACG. Translated, it gives CASSLARQREET. The entire CDR3 protein is CASSLARQREETQYF.

With respect to this clone: The read falls 3 residues short of the CDR3 end, and the missing part is taken from the germline J gene. The V gene is TRBV18, the J gene TRBJ1-4; D gene ambiguous. The V gene's germline CDR1 is KGHSH and CDR2 LQKENI. The CDR3 loop spans 14 amino acids. The germline V and J ends were trimmed by 2 bases and 8 bases, with 12 bases remaining between them. The CDR3 reads CASSPSGRGEKLFF. The CDR3 DNA, read in part, is TGTGCCAGCTCACCATCTGGACGGGGAGAAAAA. Based on the CDR3 plus reference TRBV18 and TRBJ1-4, the full variable domain is NAGVMQNPRHLVRRRGQEARLRCSPMKGHSHVYWYRQLPEEGLKFMVYLQKENIIDESGMPKERFSAEFPKEGPSILRIQQVVRGDSAAYFCASSPSGRGEKLFFGSGTQLSVL.

Details on this clone: Read coverage stops 3 residues before the CDR3 terminus; the germline J gene supplies the remainder. The J gene is TRBJ2-1, the V gene TRBV6-1; 10 nucleotides line up with TRBD2. The CDR3 contains 16 residues. The V and J ends lost 0 bases and 5 bases, in that order; junction bases with no gene match: 4. CDR1 and CDR2 from the germline V gene are MNHNS and SASEGT. The DNA read from the CDR3 is TGTGCCAGCAGTGAAGCAATCACTAGCGGGAACAATGAG. This codes for CASSEAITSGNNE. The whole CDR3 reads CASSEAITSGNNEQFF.

About this clone itself: The read terminates 3 residues ahead of where the CDR3 ends, so the germline J gene completes it. V usage is TRBV19 and J usage is TRBJ1-5; D unclear. Trimming cost V 6 bases and J 2 bases, with 11 bases left between them. CDR1 and CDR2 from the germline V gene are LNHDA and SQIVND (reference sequence). The length of the CDR3 is 14 residues. CDR3 DNA, as far as it was read: TGTGCCAGTAGCGCGATTTCGGGCAATCAGCCC. It specifies CASSAISGNQP. The entire CDR3 reads CASSAISGNQPQHF.

About this clone itself: The missing CDR3 end, 3 residues past where the read stops, is filled in from the germline J gene. The V gene is TRBV18, the J gene TRBJ1-2; a weak D match, TRBD1 (6 bases). The CDR3 is 14 residues long. The germline CDR1 and CDR2 sequences are KGHSH and LQKENI. Partial CDR3 DNA: TGTGCCAGCTCAGCACAGGGTCCCTCCTACGAC. Its translation: CASSAQGPSYD. The CDR3 as a whole reads CASSAQGPSYDYTF.

Worth noting for this clone: The CDR3 goes on 3 residues after the read ends, and that part is filled in from the germline J gene. The chain joins TRBV20-1 to TRBJ2-3; tentative D call: TRBD2 (7 bases). The CDR3 spans 18 residues. Trimming stripped 2 bases from V and 2 bases from J, with 23 bases between. From germline, CDR1 is DFQATT and CDR2 SNEGSKA (reference sequence). CDR3 region: CSARRVPLGGGFTDTQYF. Partial CDR3 DNA: TGCAGTGCTAGACGAGTGCCCCTAGGGGGGGGCTTCACAGATACG.

Regarding this clone: Coverage ceases 3 residues before the CDR3 finishes, and the germline J gene fills in the end. V gene TRBV11-2 combines with J gene TRBJ1-2; 9 nucleotides align to TRBD1. V was clipped by 3 bases and J by 5 bases; unmatched bases: 7. The germline V gene has CDR1 SGHAT and CDR2 FQNNGV. This CDR3 is built from 15 residues. CDR3 residues: CASSFSQGADYGYTF. CDR3 DNA, as far as it was read: TGTGCCAGCAGCTTTTCACAGGGGGCGGATTATGGC.

Of note for this clone: The CDR3 extends 3 residues past the end of the read, so its final part is completed from the germline J gene. The rearrangement joins TRBV7-2 to TRBJ1-2; TRBD1 is a possible D gene (6 bases). The CDR3 consists of 15 residues. V lost 3 bases, J lost 4 bases, and 15 bases lay in between. The germline gives CDR1 SGHTA, CDR2 FQGNSA. The CDR3 DNA, read in part, is TGTGCCAGCAGCTTTGGACAGCCTGACTTCTATGGC. Translated, it gives CASSFGQPDFYG. Given in full, the CDR3 is CASSFGQPDFYGYTF.

As regards this clone: The read gets to within 3 residues of the CDR3 end, and the germline J gene fills in the rest. The chain couples TRBV18 to TRBJ1-1; TRBD1 might be the D (5 bases). The CDR3 totals 16 residues. The germline CDR1 and CDR2 sequences are KGHSH and LQKENI. Deletions cut 3 bases from V and 5 bases from J, with 19 bases between. The CDR3 loop reads CASSPLETIGGTEAFF. The part of the CDR3 DNA that was read is TGTGCCAGCTCACCCCTCGAAACCATCGGGGGGACTGAA.

Notes on this clone: The DNA ends 3 residues before the CDR3 does, and the rest of the CDR3 is filled in from the germline J gene. The chain carries TRBV12-3 or TRBV12-4 and TRBJ1-2; 7 bases align to TRBD1. The CDR3 covers 14 residues. V lost 1 base to trimming and J lost 4 bases; unmatched junction nucleotides: 3. The covered CDR3 bases are TGTGCCAGCAGTTTAGAGGGACAGCCCTATGGC. It is translated as CASSLEGQPYG. In full, the CDR3 is CASSLEGQPYGYTF.

As regards this clone: The read ends 3 residues shy of where the CDR3 ends; the end is completed using the germline J gene. The chain uses TRBV18 and TRBJ2-7; D possibly corresponds to TRBD1 (6 bases). The CDR3 consists of 13 residues. V lost 3 bases, J lost 3 bases, and 9 bases lay in between. Looked up from germline, CDR1 is KGHSH and CDR2 is LQKENI. The part of the CDR3 DNA that was read is TGTGCCAGCTCACCTGGGACATACTACGAG. Its translation: CASSPGTYYE. The complete CDR3 protein is CASSPGTYYEQYF.

Points on this clone: The read ends 3 residues early relative to the CDR3; the germline J gene fills the gap. The V call is TRBV7-8, the J call TRBJ1-5; a weak D match, TRBD1 (6 bases). Germline CDR1 reads SGHVS; CDR2 reads FQNEAQ. The CDR3 is 14 amino acids. V was trimmed by 5 bases and J by 4 bases, leaving 12 bases between them. CDR3 region: CASSPDSSNQPQHF. Partial CDR3 DNA: TGTGCCAGCAGCCCGGACAGCTCAAATCAGCCC.

In regard to this clone: The observed sequence ends 3 residues before the CDR3 terminus, with the missing tail filled in from the germline J gene. The chain combines TRBV14 with TRBJ2-7, with 15 nucleotides matching TRBD2. The V and J ends lost 4 bases and 6 bases, in that order; junction bases with no gene match: 7. The CDR3 extends over 16 amino acids. Germline CDR1 is SGHDN and CDR2 is FVKESK. The CDR3 bases that were read are TGTGCCAGCAGCCGGACTAGCGGGAGGGCCCTCGGCGAG. Residues: CASSRTSGRALGE. The complete CDR3 sequence is CASSRTSGRALGEQYF.

On this clone itself: The read terminates 3 residues ahead of where the CDR3 ends, so the germline J gene completes it. The chain links TRBV30 to TRBJ1-5; unclear D gene. V shed 1 base and J shed 2 bases, with 9 bases lying between them. The germline gives CDR1 GTSNPN, CDR2 SVGIG (reference sequence). The CDR3 is 14 amino acids. The sequenced CDR3 bases are TGTGCCTGGAGTGCCTCTGAGGGCAATCAGCCC. Translating gives CAWSASEGNQP. The entire CDR3 protein is CAWSASEGNQPQHF. Full variable domain (rest looked up from reference TRBV30 and TRBJ1-5): SQTIHQWPATLVQPVGSPLSLECTVEGTSNPNLYWYRQAAGRGLQLLFYSVGIGQISSEVPQNLSASRPQDRQFILSSKKLLLSDSGFYLCAWSASEGNQPQHFGDGTRLSIL.

Notes on this clone: Read sequence stops 3 residues before the CDR3 end, and the germline J gene provides the missing end. This chain links TRBV2 with TRBJ2-7; weak D call: TRBD1 (6 bases). With 6 bases removed from V and 6 bases from J, the gap between germline ends came to 15 bases. CDR1 and CDR2 from the germline V gene are SNHLY and FYNNEI. The CDR3 is 13 amino acids. CDR3 in amino acids: CASSRGPTLEQYF. Incomplete CDR3 DNA: TGTGCCAGCAGCAGGGGACCAACCCTCGAG.

In the case of this clone: The read stops 3 residues short of the end of the CDR3; the missing end is completed from the germline J gene. The chain carries TRBV27 and TRBJ1-4, with TRBD1 matching 7 bases. CDR1 MNHEY and CDR2 SMNVEV come from the germline V gene (reference sequence). The V segment lost 6 bases and the J segment 4 bases; nucleotides outside the gene matches: 5. This CDR3 comprises 14 residues. CDR3 bases read: TGTGCCAGCAGGAAGGGGGCCGGTAATGAAAAA. Translation gives CASRKGAGNEK. The CDR3, in full, reads CASRKGAGNEKLFF.

To note about this clone: The read ends 3 residues early relative to the CDR3; the germline J gene fills the gap. The V gene is TRBV11-2, the J gene TRBJ2-3; TRBD1 agrees at 8 bases. CDR3 size: 15 residues. Germline loops: CDR1 SGHAT, CDR2 FQNNGV. The CDR3 bases that were read are TGTGCCAGCAGCCACCTTGACAGGGGCCGAGGAACG. Its translation: CASSHLDRGRGT. The full CDR3 sequence reads CASSHLDRGRGTQYF.

On this clone: The CDR3 end is not reached by the read, which stops 3 residues before it; the germline J gene fills it in. The J gene is TRBJ2-7, the V gene TRBV11-2, with TRBD2 as a possible D gene (6 bases). The CDR3 has 14 residues. CDR1 and CDR2 (germline): SGHAT, FQNNGV. Deletions cut 4 bases from V and 0 bases from J, with 10 bases between. Incomplete CDR3 DNA: TGTGCCAGCAGCTCTCGACTAGTCTCCTACGAG. It translates to CASSSRLVSYE. The whole CDR3 protein reads CASSSRLVSYEQYF.

On this clone: Coverage ceases 3 residues before the CDR3 finishes, and the germline J gene fills in the end. V is TRBV19 and J is TRBJ2-1; TRBD2 matches 11 bases. Germline trimming cut 5 bases from V and 5 bases from J; bases unmatched to any gene: 5. This CDR3 spans 15 amino acids. Germline CDR1 and CDR2: LNHDA and SQIVND (reference sequence). CDR3 protein: CASSLTSGVNNEQFF. The sequenced CDR3 bases are TGTGCCAGTAGTCTGACTAGCGGGGTTAACAATGAG.

Concerning this clone: The sequence runs out 3 residues before the end of the CDR3; the remainder is reconstructed from the germline J gene. V is TRBV6-2 or TRBV6-3 and J is TRBJ2-7; possible D gene TRBD1, 5 bases. This CDR3 region has 14 residues. Trimming cost V 0 bases and J 0 bases, with 6 bases left between them. Looked up from germline, CDR1 is MNHEY and CDR2 is SVGEGT. CDR3 region: CASSYSTVSYEQYF. CDR3 bases read: TGTGCCAGCAGTTACTCGACAGTCTCCTACGAG.

A remark on this clone: The read stops 3 residues short of the end of the CDR3; the missing end is completed from the germline J gene. V usage is TRBV19 and J usage is TRBJ1-1; 9 nucleotides agree with TRBD1. CDR1 and CDR2 (germline): LNHDA, SQIVND (reference sequence). The CDR3 extends over 16 amino acids. V shed 5 bases and J 0 bases; nucleotides not matched to a gene: 7. CDR3 DNA (partial): TGTGCCAGTAGTCCGGGACAGGGCACCATGAACACTGAA. It specifies CASSPGQGTMNTE. The CDR3, in full, reads CASSPGQGTMNTEAFF.

Comments on this clone: The CDR3 goes on 3 residues after the read ends, and that part is filled in from the germline J gene. This chain uses TRBV12-3 or TRBV12-4 with TRBJ1-3; 8 positions agree with TRBD1. The length of the CDR3 is 14 residues. V was pared by 6 bases and J by 4 bases, with 5 bases of the junction left unmatched. This chain's CDR3 is CASRTRGRGNTIYF. CDR3 DNA (partial): TGTGCCAGCAGGACCAGGGGGCGCGGAAACACC.